Each of the 15 T cell receptor beta chains below was sequenced from the same sample in a study of T cell responses to AZD1222 COVID-19 vaccine. The repertoire was sequenced with immunoSEQ multiplex PCR; TCRdb's copy has only in-frame clones and lacks some. The sample includes around 100,000 clones, roughly 90% of them seen just once. The sequencing here drew on peripheral blood, taken on day 0 of AZD1222 vaccination. The receptor set was obtained from an adult in good health.

The chain joins TRBV4-2 to TRBJ2-3; 7 nucleotides match TRBD2. J lost 3 bases, V lost 0 bases, and 3 bases had no gene match. Per the germline V gene, CDR1 is LGHNA and CDR2 is YNFKEQ. The CDR3 length is 15 residues. In DNA form, the CDR3 reads TGTGCCAGCAGCCAAGAAATGGGAGGGACAGATACGCAGTATTTT. Protein sequence: CASSQEMGGTDTQYF.

This chain uses TRBV3-1 (or the pseudogene TRBV3-2) with TRBJ2-1; TRBD1 or TRBD2 may be the D gene (5 bases each). This CDR3 spans 14 amino acids. Germline V CDR1 and CDR2: LGHDT, YNNKEL (reference sequence). Trimming cost V 1 base and J 9 bases, with 13 bases left between them. The chain's CDR3 is CASSQVRGASEQFF. The CDR3 nucleotides are TGTGCCAGCAGCCAAGTGAGAGGGGCGAGTGAGCAGTTCTTC.

The chain combines TRBV19 with TRBJ1-3, with TRBD1 identical over 7 bases. J lost 0 bases, V lost 5 bases, and 4 bases had no gene match. From germline, CDR1 is LNHDA and CDR2 SQIVND (reference sequence). This CDR3 has 15 residues. CDR3 coding DNA: TGTGCCAGTAGTGCAGGACAGGCCTCTGGAAACACCATATATTTT. Its translation: CASSAGQASGNTIYF.

The chain recombines TRBV6-2 or TRBV6-3 with TRBJ2-3; maybe TRBD2 (6 bases). V was clipped by 2 bases and J by 1 base, with 13 bases between them. Germline loops: CDR1 MNHEY, CDR2 SVGEGT. There are 16 residues in the CDR3. The CDR3 nucleotides read TGTGCCAGCAGTTACAGGAGGGATGGGGGCACAGATACGCAGTATTTT. Its protein product is CASSYRRDGGTDTQYF.

This rearrangement joins TRBV28 to TRBJ1-1; TRBD1 is a possible D gene (6 bases). The CDR3 runs 14 residues. CDR1 and CDR2 from the germline V gene are MDHEN and SYDVKM. The germline V and J ends were trimmed by 1 base and 11 bases, with 17 bases remaining between them. CDR3 coding DNA: TGTGCCAGCAGTTTATACAGGGATAGGGCGGAGGCTTTCTTT. It specifies CASSLYRDRAEAFF.

V and J are TRBV6-5 and TRBJ2-4; D call uncertain. Trimming shortened V by 5 bases and J by 4 bases, and 9 bases separated the two germline ends. The CDR3 spans 13 residues. Germline V gene data show CDR1 as MNHEY and CDR2 as SVGAGI. For the CDR3, the DNA is TGTGCCAGCAGTAATGCTCCAAAAAACATTCAGTACTTC. Amino acid sequence: CASSNAPKNIQYF.

The V gene is TRBV9, the J gene TRBJ2-1; D remains ambiguous. This CDR3 region has 11 residues. Germline CDR1 and CDR2: SGDLS and YYNGEE. The germline V and J ends were trimmed by 4 bases and 6 bases, with 5 bases remaining between them. As DNA, the CDR3 is TGTGCCAGCAGCACAACCAATGAGCAGTTCTTC. Translated, it gives CASSTTNEQFF.

This chain connects TRBV28 to TRBJ2-3; D assignment may be TRBD1 or TRBD2 (5 bases each). CDR1 is MDHEN, CDR2 SYDVKM, per germline. V shed 3 bases and J shed 2 bases, with 9 bases lying between them. This CDR3 spans 14 amino acids. Written as DNA, the CDR3 is TGTGCCAGCAGTTTTGGGGGTGACACAGATACGCAGTATTTT. It yields the protein CASSFGGDTDTQYF.

The V gene is TRBV6-5, the J gene TRBJ2-7, with D unresolved. This CDR3 has 13 residues. Germline CDR1 is MNHEY and CDR2 is SVGAGI. Trimming pared 8 bases from V and 4 bases from J, leaving 15 bases between. CDR3 protein: CASARKGLYEQYF. In DNA form, the CDR3 reads TGTGCCAGCGCAAGGAAAGGCTTATACGAGCAGTACTTC.

This chain joins TRBV9 and TRBJ2-7; 7 nucleotides agree with TRBD2. The J segment lost 1 base and the V segment lost 0 bases, leaving 1 base of the junction unmatched. This CDR3 comprises 14 residues. Looked up from germline, CDR1 is SGDLS and CDR2 is YYNGEE. The CDR3 region has the DNA TGTGCCAGCAGCGTAGACGGGAGGTCCTACGAGCAGTACTTC. This gives the protein CASSVDGRSYEQYF.

The V and J genes are TRBV18 and TRBJ2-1, with D possibly matching TRBD2 (5 bases). The CDR3 has 16 residues. Germline V gives CDR1 KGHSH, CDR2 LQKENI. V was clipped by 2 bases and J by 5 bases, with 16 bases between them. The CDR3 nucleotides are TGTGCCAGCTCACCATTTGCAATCGGGGTTGACAATGAGCAGTTCTTC. Its translation: CASSPFAIGVDNEQFF.

The chain links TRBV27 to TRBJ1-5; no clear D. Trimming took 2 bases from V and 0 from J, leaving 5 bases between them. The germline V gene has CDR1 MNHEY and CDR2 SMNVEV (reference sequence). The CDR3 contains 14 residues. The CDR3 is CASSLGLSNQPQHF. CDR3 sequence (DNA): TGTGCCAGCAGTTTAGGTCTTAGCAATCAGCCCCAGCATTTT.

The chain combines TRBV5-1 with TRBJ2-1; 12 bases fit TRBD2. Unmatched junction bases numbered 6, after V lost 5 bases and J lost 6 bases. This CDR3 contains 15 residues. Germline V gene sequence: CDR1 SGHRS, CDR2 YFSETQ. The DNA for the CDR3 is TGCGCCAGCAGTTATCTAGCGGGGGGGCCCAATGAGCAGTTCTTC. It codes for CASSYLAGGPNEQFF. Full variable domain (missing parts from reference TRBV5-1 and TRBJ2-1): KAGVTQTPRYLIKTRGQQVTLSCSPISGHRSVSWYQQTPGQGLQFLFEYFSETQRNKGNFPGRFSGRQFSNSRSEMNVSTLELGDSALYLCASSYLAGGPNEQFFGPGTRLTVL.

V usage is TRBV6-4 and J usage is TRBJ2-7, with a weak D call TRBD2 (5 bases). V lost 0 bases and J 0 bases, leaving 12 bases between the germline ends. This CDR3 has 16 residues. Germline CDR1 reads MRHNA; CDR2 reads SNTAGT. The chain's CDR3 is CASSDSRGGSSYEQYF. Here the CDR3 DNA reads TGTGCCAGCAGTGACTCCCGGGGTGGTAGCTCCTACGAGCAGTACTTC.

The CDR3 bases are TGTGCCAGCAGTTACTCGGGCCAGGTATATTTGGAAGACTATAATTCACCCCTCCACTTT. This translates into CASSYSGQVYLEDYNSPLHF. This chain joins TRBV6-2 or TRBV6-3 and TRBJ1-6; the D is unclear. The CDR3 covers 20 residues. Trimming pared 0 bases from V and 3 bases from J, leaving 21 bases between. Germline V gene lookup returns CDR1 MNHEY and CDR2 SVGEGT.